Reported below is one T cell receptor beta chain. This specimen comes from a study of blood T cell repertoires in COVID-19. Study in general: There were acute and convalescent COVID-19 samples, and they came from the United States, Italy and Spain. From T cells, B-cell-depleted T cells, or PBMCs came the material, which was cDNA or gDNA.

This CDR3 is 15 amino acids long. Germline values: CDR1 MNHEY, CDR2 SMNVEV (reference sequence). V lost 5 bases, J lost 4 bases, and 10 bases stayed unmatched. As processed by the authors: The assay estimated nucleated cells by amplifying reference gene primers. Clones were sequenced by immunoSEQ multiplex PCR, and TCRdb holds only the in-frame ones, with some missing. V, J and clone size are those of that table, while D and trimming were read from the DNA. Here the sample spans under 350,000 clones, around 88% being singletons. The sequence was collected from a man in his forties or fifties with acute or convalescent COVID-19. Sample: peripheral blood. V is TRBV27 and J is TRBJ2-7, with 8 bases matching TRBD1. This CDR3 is CASSGQGWVFYEQYF. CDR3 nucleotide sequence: TGTGCCAGCAGTGGACAGGGATGGGTATTTTACGAGCAGTACTTC.